This T cell receptor beta chain was captured in a study of T cells in Graves' hyperthyroidism and ophthalmopathy. Authors of the study amplified TCR beta CDR3 regions from RNA transcripts. An initial round of RT-PCR targeting the TCR CDR3 relied on the HTBI primer set. TCRdb reprocessed the multiplex PCR reads with MiXCR, giving one entry per CDR3 protein. The sample lists around 100,000 distinct CDR3 sequences; approximately 48% were seen once. The CDR3 length is 13 residues. CDR1 is DFQATT and CDR2 is SNEGSKA in the germline V gene (reference sequence). The junction had 6 bases not matched to a gene; V was cut back by 7 bases and J by 4 bases. This clonotype was observed at least ten times.

The V and J genes are TRBV20-1 and TRBJ2-3; 9 positions match TRBD2. The sequence was collected from a man aged 35 to 55 with Graves' hyperthyroidism. Sequenced sample: blood. CDR3 nucleotide sequence: TGCAGTGTGCGGGGGGGCTTAGCAGATACGCAGTATTTT. Residues: CSVRGGLADTQYF.